Listed below are T cell receptor beta chains from one sample, sequenced in a study of control samples from healthy donors and cancer patients. The method was immunoSEQ multiplex PCR; TCRdb's version includes in-frame clones alone and lacks a portion of them. This table has roughly 130,000 clones, under 95% appearing once. Sequenced: PBMCs. The receptors stem from a man aged 50-59 years with head and neck cancer. Both conserved end residues are part of each CDR3. D genes are given only for firm matches. A clone size is listed for some rows: how often the clone was seen (once, few, many), or a class if it is expanded.

J gene	clone size	V gene	D gene	CDR3 protein	CDR3 DNA
TRBJ1-1	-	TRBV18	TRBD1	CASSPIAPGQGYTEAFF	TGTGCCAGCTCACCAATCGCGCCAGGACAGGGGTACACTGAAGCTTTCTTT
TRBJ2-1	-	TRBV19	-	CASSPGTLLDEQFF	TGTGCCAGTAGTCCCGGGACTCTTCTGGATGAGCAGTTCTTC
TRBJ2-2	-	TRBV3-1/TRBV3-2	-	CASSRTGELFF	TGTGCCAGCAGTCGCACCGGGGAGCTGTTTTTT
TRBJ2-1	-	TRBV11-2	TRBD2	CASSSLAGDYNEQFF	TGTGCCAGCAGCTCACTAGCGGGGGATTACAATGAGCAGTTCTTC
TRBJ1-2	-	TRBV6-5	-	CASGDYGYTF	TGTGCCAGCGGCGACTATGGCTACACCTTC
TRBJ2-3	once	TRBV7-9	-	CASSLNLADTQYF	TGTGCCAGCAGCTTAAACCTCGCAGATACGCAGTATTTT
TRBJ1-5	-	TRBV4-3	-	CASSQGTHQPQHF	TGCGCCAGCAGCCAAGGCACCCATCAGCCCCAGCATTTT
TRBJ1-1	-	TRBV6-5	-	CASSAEGLVNTEAFF	TGTGCCAGCAGCGCTGAGGGATTGGTCAACACTGAAGCTTTCTTT
TRBJ2-1	-	TRBV15	-	CATSTPPGRYNEQFF	TGTGCCACCAGCACACCCCCGGGACGGTACAATGAGCAGTTCTTC
TRBJ2-3	-	TRBV11-1	-	CASSFPRVGSTDTQYF	TGTGCCAGCAGCTTCCCTAGGGTGGGGTCAACAGATACGCAGTATTTT
TRBJ1-5	-	TRBV7-2	-	CASSLGTEGQPQHF	TGTGCCAGCAGCCTTGGTACGGAGGGACAGCCCCAGCATTTT
TRBJ1-1	once	TRBV5-1	-	CASQTEGDTEAFF	TGCGCCAGCCAGACAGAGGGAGACACTGAAGCTTTCTTT
TRBJ2-5	-	TRBV7-6	TRBD2	CASRRHTSGGVPTQYF	TGTGCCAGCAGGCGACATACTAGCGGGGGAGTCCCGACCCAGTACTTC
TRBJ2-6	-	TRBV9	-	CASRRGLSGANVLTF	TGTGCCAGCAGGAGGGGTCTCTCTGGGGCCAACGTCCTGACTTTC
TRBJ1-1	-	TRBV7-2	-	CASSLYGLNTEAFF	TGTGCCAGCAGCTTATACGGACTGAACACTGAAGCTTTCTTT
TRBJ1-2	-	TRBV9	TRBD1	CASSATGSEGYTF	TGTGCCAGCAGCGCGACAGGGTCGGAAGGCTACACCTTC
TRBJ1-3	-	TRBV5-1	-	CASSLAGGSSGNTIYF	TGCGCCAGCAGCTTGGCGGGGGGATCCTCTGGAAACACCATATATTTT
TRBJ2-5	once	TRBV29-1	TRBD1	CSVEDRQGANVETQYF	TGCAGCGTTGAAGATCGACAGGGGGCGAACGTAGAGACCCAGTACTTC
TRBJ2-7	-	TRBV5-4	-	CASSPEQGVYEQYF	TGTGCCAGCAGCCCGGAGCAGGGAGTCTACGAGCAGTACTTC
TRBJ1-5	-	TRBV10-3	-	CAIGDSNSNQPQHF	TGTGCCATCGGGGATAGCAATAGCAATCAGCCCCAGCATTTT
TRBJ2-3	-	TRBV6-2/TRBV6-3	-	CASSYSKSSGDTQYF	TGTGCCAGCAGTTACTCGAAGTCTTCGGGCGATACGCAGTATTTT
TRBJ2-2	-	TRBV9	-	CASSVLSRTGELFF	TGTGCCAGCAGCGTACTATCCCGCACCGGGGAGCTGTTTTTT
TRBJ2-5	-	TRBV7-6	-	CASSLAGGEETQYF	TGTGCCAGCAGCTTAGCAGGCGGTGAAGAGACCCAGTACTTC
TRBJ1-1	-	TRBV3-1/TRBV3-2	TRBD1	CASSPGQGFDAFF	TGTGCCAGCAGCCCGGGACAGGGGTTCGATGCTTTCTTT
TRBJ2-3	-	TRBV7-2	-	CASSHDLGWQARTDTQYF	TGTGCCAGCAGCCACGATCTGGGGTGGCAGGCAAGGACAGATACGCAGTATTTT
TRBJ2-2	-	TRBV7-8	-	CASSPGSYLTGELFF	TGTGCCAGCAGCCCAGGCTCCTACCTAACCGGGGAGCTGTTTTTT
TRBJ1-1	-	TRBV20-1	-	CSASRGRGGEAFF	TGCAGTGCTAGTCGTGGCCGGGGTGGTGAAGCTTTCTTT
TRBJ1-1	-	TRBV3-1/TRBV3-2	-	CASSQDPRLGSSTEAFF	TGTGCCAGCAGCCAAGATCCCCGATTGGGCAGCAGCACTGAAGCTTTCTTT